This TCR beta chain was captured by sequencing in a study of blood T cell repertoires in COVID-19. Germline assignment: CDR1 SQVTM and CDR2 ANQGSEA. This CDR3 contains 13 residues. Trimming at V came to 2 bases and at J to 6 bases, leaving 2 bases not matched to a gene. Clones were sequenced by immunoSEQ multiplex PCR, and TCRdb holds only the in-frame ones, with some missing. The table has about 150,000 clones, roughly nine tenths seen once. Input material: peripheral blood. This chain connects TRBV29-1 to TRBJ2-1; TRBD2 agrees at 9 bases. This sequence was found in a man between 60 and 75 years old with acute or convalescent COVID-19. The CDR3 nucleotides are TGCAGCGTTGAACTAGCGGGGCCCAATGAGCAGTTCTTC. Its translation is CSVELAGPNEQFF.